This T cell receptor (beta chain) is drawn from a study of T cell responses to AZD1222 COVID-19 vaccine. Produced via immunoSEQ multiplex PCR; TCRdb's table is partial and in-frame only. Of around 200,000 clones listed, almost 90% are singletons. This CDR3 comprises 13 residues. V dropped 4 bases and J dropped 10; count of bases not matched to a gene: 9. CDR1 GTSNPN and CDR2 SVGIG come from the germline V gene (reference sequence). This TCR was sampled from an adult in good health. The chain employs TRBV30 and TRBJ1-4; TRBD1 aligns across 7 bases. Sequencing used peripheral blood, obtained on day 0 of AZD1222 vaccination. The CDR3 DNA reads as TGTGCCTGGACCGACAGGGAGGGCGGAAAACTGTTTTTT. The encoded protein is CAWTDREGGKLFF.